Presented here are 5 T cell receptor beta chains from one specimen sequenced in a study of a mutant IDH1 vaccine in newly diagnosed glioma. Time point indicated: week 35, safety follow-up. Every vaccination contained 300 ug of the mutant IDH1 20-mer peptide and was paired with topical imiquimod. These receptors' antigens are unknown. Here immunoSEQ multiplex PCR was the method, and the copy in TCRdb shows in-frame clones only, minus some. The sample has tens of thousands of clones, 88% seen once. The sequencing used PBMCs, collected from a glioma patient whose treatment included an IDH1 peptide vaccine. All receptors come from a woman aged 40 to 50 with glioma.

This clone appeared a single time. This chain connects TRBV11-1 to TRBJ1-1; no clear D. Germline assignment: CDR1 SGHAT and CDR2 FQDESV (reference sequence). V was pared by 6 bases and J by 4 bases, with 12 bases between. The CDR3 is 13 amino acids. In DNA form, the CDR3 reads TGTGCCAGCAGTTGGACGTGGTCCACTGAAGCTTTCTTT. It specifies CASSWTWSTEAFF.

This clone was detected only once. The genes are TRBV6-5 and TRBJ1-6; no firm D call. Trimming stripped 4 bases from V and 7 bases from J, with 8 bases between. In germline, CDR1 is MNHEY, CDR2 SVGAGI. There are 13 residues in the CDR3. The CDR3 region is CASSSTSNSPLHF. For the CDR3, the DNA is TGTGCCAGCAGTTCTACCTCCAATTCACCCCTCCACTTT.

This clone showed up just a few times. The CDR3 spells CASSELAGGPGTQYF. The CDR3 nucleotides are TGTGCCAGCAGTGAACTAGCGGGAGGGCCGGGTACGCAGTATTTT. This chain uses TRBV2 with TRBJ2-3; 12 bases agree with TRBD2. The germline gives CDR1 SNHLY, CDR2 FYNNEI. The CDR3 covers 15 residues. V shed 2 bases and J 8 bases; nucleotides not matched to a gene: 5.

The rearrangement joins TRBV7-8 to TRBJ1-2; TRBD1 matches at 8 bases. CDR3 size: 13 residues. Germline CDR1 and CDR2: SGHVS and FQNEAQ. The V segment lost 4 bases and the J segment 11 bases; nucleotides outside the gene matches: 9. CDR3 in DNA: TGTGCCAGCAGCTCACGGACAGGGAGTGGTTACACCTTC. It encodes CASSSRTGSGYTF.

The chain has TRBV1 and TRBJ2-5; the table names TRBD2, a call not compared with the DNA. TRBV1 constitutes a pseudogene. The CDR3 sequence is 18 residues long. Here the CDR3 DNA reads TGCACCAGCAGCCAAGATGGTACTAGCGGCTCGCCAAAAGAGACCCAGTACTTC. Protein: CTSSQDGTSGSPKETQYF.